The 8 T cell receptor beta chains presented below share a single source sample, sequenced in a study of blood T cell repertoires in COVID-19. Assay: immunoSEQ multiplex PCR; the TCRdb copy retains only in-frame clones and omits some. The sample records 200,000 to 300,000 clones, under 85% being singletons. Sequences were obtained from peripheral blood. The receptors derive from a human donor in a cohort sampled during active COVID-19.

The table lists this clone with a count of one. V gene TRBV9 combines with J gene TRBJ1-1; 11 bases fit TRBD1. Trimming cost V 3 bases and J 0 bases; bases outside gene matches: 10. Germline CDR1 reads SGDLS; CDR2 reads YYNGEE. This CDR3 is built from 18 residues. Here the CDR3 reads CASSADPGQGGMNTEAFF. The CDR3 DNA is TGTGCCAGCAGCGCAGACCCGGGACAGGGGGGGATGAACACTGAAGCTTTCTTT.

This clone has only one observation. This sample also contains other DNA sequences that code for the same CDR3. The chain recombines TRBV5-1 with TRBJ1-1, with 7 bases lining up with TRBD1. Germline V lookup: CDR1 SGHRS, CDR2 YFSETQ. This CDR3 is built from 14 residues. V lost 5 bases to trimming and J lost 0 bases; unmatched junction nucleotides: 4. Here the CDR3 DNA reads TGCGCCAGCAGATCACAGGGGATGAACACTGAAGCTTTCTTT. As protein: CASRSQGMNTEAFF.

The gene calls are TRBV10-2 and TRBJ2-1, with 7 bases aligning to TRBD2. V lost 6 bases to trimming and J lost 2 bases; unmatched junction nucleotides: 16. The CDR3 length is 18 residues. CDR1 is WSHSY and CDR2 is SAAADI in the germline V gene. CDR3 loop: CASRGLYTSANPYNEQFF. CDR3 nucleotide sequence: TGCGCCAGCAGGGGCTTATATACTAGCGCTAATCCCTACAATGAGCAGTTCTTC.

The CDR3 DNA reads TGCGCCAGCAGCCAGGGGACAGGGCGGTATGGCTACACCTTC. Protein: CASSQGTGRYGYTF. This chain links TRBV4-1 with TRBJ1-2; 9 nucleotides align to TRBD1. CDR3 length: 14 amino acids. After removal of 3 bases from V and 5 bases from J, the junction contained 4 bases not matched to a gene. The germline gives CDR1 MGHRA, CDR2 YSYEKL.

The chain is built from TRBV4-1 and TRBJ2-7; TRBD1 matches at 8 bases. Germline V CDR1 and CDR2: MGHRA, YSYEKL. This CDR3 comprises 18 residues. The trim removed 0 bases at V and 0 bases at J, leaving 10 bases unmatched. CDR3 in amino acids: CASSQERLGDRRSYEQYF. The CDR3 DNA follows: TGCGCCAGCAGCCAAGAGAGGTTGGGGGACAGGCGCTCCTACGAGCAGTACTTC.

This chain uses TRBV5-6 with TRBJ2-2; the D is unclear. Germline CDR1 SGHDT, CDR2 YYEEEE. V was clipped by 0 bases and J by 6 bases, with 3 bases between them. CDR3 length: 12 residues. Here the CDR3 DNA reads TGTGCCAGCAGCTTGGCAGCCGGGGAGCTGTTTTTT. This translates into CASSLAAGELFF.

This sequence joins TRBV28 and TRBJ2-5; a weak D match, TRBD2 (6 bases). The CDR3 contains 14 residues. V lost 3 bases and J 7 bases, leaving 15 bases between the germline ends. Germline CDR1 reads MDHEN; CDR2 reads SYDVKM. In DNA, the CDR3 is TGTGCCAGCAGTTTGGCCAGGCGGGGAGGGACCCAGTACTTC. Translation: CASSLARRGGTQYF.

The chain combines TRBV19 with TRBJ2-3; 8 positions agree with TRBD2. This CDR3 comprises 12 residues. Germline values: CDR1 LNHDA, CDR2 SQIVND (reference sequence). Losses at the gene ends were 9 bases for V and 6 bases for J; bases not matched to a gene: 5. The CDR3 here is CASGTSADTQYF. The CDR3 DNA is TGTGCCAGCGGGACTAGTGCGGATACGCAGTATTTT. The variable domain in full, completed from reference TRBV19 and TRBJ2-3, reads DGGITQSPKYLFRKEGQNVTLSCEQNLNHDAMYWYRQDPGQGLRLIYYSQIVNDFQKGDIAEGYSVSREKKESFPLTVTSAQKNPTAFYLCASGTSADTQYFGPGTRLTVL.